One TCR beta chain is described in this entry. What it recognizes is unknown. Using a FACSAria, the CD4+ and CD8+ T cells were sorted from the PBMCs. These data are taken from a study of CD8+ T cells in alopecia areata. Trimming removed 4 bases at V and 4 bases at J, with 17 bases between. Germline V gene data show CDR1 as SGHVS and CDR2 as FQNEAQ. The CDR3 spans 15 residues. Study-level results: Lesional scalp, notably in alopecia totalis/universalis, had clonality above that of normal scalp. Scalp sequencing captures resident alphabeta T cells of normal skin too. The study found TCR sharing across patients less clear than in mice, possibly for HLA reasons.

Once RNA had been extracted, it was reverse transcribed into cDNA to act as the sequencing template. Repertoires were generated with immunoSEQ multiplex PCR, while TCRdb's copy carries only in-frame clones and drops some. The data contain roughly 100,000 clones, approximately 52% of them singletons. The sequenced sample consisted of CD4+ T cells sorted from blood. The chain combines TRBV7-8 with TRBJ2-7, with D tentatively TRBD1 (5 bases). This clonotype originated in a human donor in good health. The CDR3 loop is CASSSLVGVRYEQYF. CDR3 in DNA: TGTGCCAGCAGCTCTCTGGTAGGGGTTCGGTACGAGCAGTACTTC. The full variable domain, its missing parts supplied by reference TRBV7-8 and TRBJ2-7, is GAGVSQSPRYKVAKRGQDVALRCDPISGHVSLFWYQQALGQGPEFLTYFQNEAQLDKSGLPSDRFFAERPEGSVSTLKIQRTQQEDSAVYLCASSSLVGVRYEQYFGPGTRLTVT.